The 24 T cell receptor beta chains presented below share a single source sample, sequenced in a study of T cell clones after liver transplantation. Clones were read by immunoSEQ multiplex PCR, and TCRdb kept only the in-frame ones, dropping some. The profile shows around 100,000 clones, around 86% of them singletons. The sample was CD4+ T cells from blood, taken before liver transplant. All receptors come from a human donor who received a liver transplant.

V gene TRBV7-9 combines with J gene TRBJ1-2, with a weak D call TRBD1 (5 bases). Germline V gene data show CDR1 as SEHNR and CDR2 as FQNEAQ (reference sequence). The CDR3 totals 14 residues. V was cut by 0 bases and J by 6 bases, with 11 bases left in between. This CDR3 is CASSLALRGDGYTF. For the CDR3, the DNA is TGTGCCAGCAGCTTAGCCCTTAGGGGAGATGGCTACACCTTC.

This chain uses TRBV23-1 with TRBJ2-5, with a weak D call TRBD2 (7 bases). TRBV23-1 belongs to the ORF category, with a function that is uncertain. V was cut by 6 bases and J by 2 bases, with 22 bases left in between. The CDR3 has 17 residues. The CDR3 reads CASSLFRRGEGQETQYF. The CDR3 DNA follows: TGCGCCAGCAGCCTCTTTAGAAGGGGGGAGGGACAAGAGACCCAGTACTTC.

V gene TRBV7-8 combines with J gene TRBJ2-7; possible D gene TRBD2, 6 bases. Germline lookup yields CDR1 SGHVS and CDR2 FQNEAQ. The CDR3 covers 14 residues. Trimming removed 0 bases from V and 4 bases from J, with 10 bases in between. CDR3 sequence: CASSLARGMYEQYF. The CDR3 DNA sequence: TGTGCCAGCAGCTTAGCTCGCGGGATGTACGAGCAGTACTTC.

The genes are TRBV27 and TRBJ1-1; no clear D. In germline, CDR1 is MNHEY, CDR2 SMNVEV (reference sequence). Trimming removed 4 bases at V and 3 bases at J, with 6 bases between. The CDR3 sequence is 12 residues long. Written as DNA, the CDR3 is TGTGCCAGCAGTTCCTCGGACACTGAAGCTTTCTTT. Its protein product is CASSSSDTEAFF.

The J gene is TRBJ2-3, the V gene TRBV6-1, with D uncertain. Germline V lookup: CDR1 MNHNS, CDR2 SASEGT. V lost 2 bases and J 2 bases, leaving 14 bases between the germline ends. CDR3 length: 16 residues. Here the CDR3 reads CASSENLVRPTDTQYF. CDR3 nucleotide sequence: TGTGCCAGCAGTGAAAACCTCGTCCGGCCCACAGATACGCAGTATTTT.

This rearrangement joins TRBV11-1 to TRBJ1-1, with a possible D match to TRBD1 (5 bases). Germline V CDR1 and CDR2: SGHAT, FQDESV (reference sequence). The CDR3 length is 12 residues. V was shortened by 5 bases and J by 8 bases, with 12 bases between the two germline ends. CDR3 residues: CASSEKTAEAFF. The DNA for the CDR3 is TGTGCCAGCAGCGAGAAGACAGCCGAAGCTTTCTTT.

The chain carries TRBV6-6 and TRBJ2-3; 12 nucleotides align to TRBD1. Germline loops: CDR1 MNHNY, CDR2 SVGAGI (reference sequence). Trimming cost V 6 bases and J 6 bases; bases outside gene matches: 10. CDR3 size: 16 residues. The CDR3 sequence is CASRPGQGASGDTQYF. The CDR3 DNA reads TGTGCCAGCAGACCGGGACAGGGGGCTTCGGGCGATACGCAGTATTTT.

J is TRBJ2-7 and V is TRBV5-1; 7 bases align to TRBD2. V shed 4 bases, J shed 2 bases, and the junction held 9 bases outside the gene matches. CDR3 length: 15 amino acids. Germline CDR1 reads SGHRS; CDR2 reads YFSETQ. CDR3: CASSIASSGAYEQYF. The CDR3 DNA is TGCGCCAGCAGCATCGCCTCCAGCGGGGCCTACGAGCAGTACTTC.

The chain carries TRBV7-8 and TRBJ1-1; D gene uncertain. This CDR3 spans 16 amino acids. Per the germline V gene, CDR1 is SGHVS and CDR2 is FQNEAQ. With 1 base removed from V and 1 base from J, the gap between germline ends came to 13 bases. CDR3 in amino acids: CASSLGSPATNTEAFF. The CDR3 nucleotides read TGTGCCAGCAGCTTAGGGTCGCCAGCAACGAACACTGAAGCTTTCTTT.

The chain links TRBV19 to TRBJ2-7; a possible D gene is TRBD2 (5 bases). This CDR3 is built from 13 residues. Germline loops: CDR1 LNHDA, CDR2 SQIVND (reference sequence). Trimming shortened V by 5 bases and J by 4 bases, and 12 bases separated the two germline ends. CDR3 bases: TGTGCCAGTAGTCTCAGCCCGGGATACGAGCAGTACTTC. As protein: CASSLSPGYEQYF.

The V and J genes are TRBV27 and TRBJ1-6, with no clear D. V lost 8 bases and J lost 4, with 6 bases in between. From germline, CDR1 is MNHEY and CDR2 SMNVEV (reference sequence). CDR3 length equals 12 residues. DNA of the CDR3: TGTGCCAGCGGGTTATATAATTCACCCCTCCACTTT. Translated: CASGLYNSPLHF.

In this sample, this clone turned up many times. The genes are TRBV2 and TRBJ2-7; 7 bases match TRBD1. The germline CDR1 and CDR2 sequences are SNHLY and FYNNEI. The length of the CDR3 is 14 residues. Trimming took 7 bases from V and 0 from J; bases not matched to a gene: 6. The CDR3 bases are TGTGCCAGCAAGGGGACAGCAAGCTCCTACGAGCAGTACTTC. It encodes CASKGTASSYEQYF.

This sequence joins TRBV10-3 and TRBJ2-3; 10 bases fit TRBD2. This CDR3 has 18 residues. With V trimmed by 0 bases and J by 2 bases, 8 bases remained unmatched. Germline V gene sequence: CDR1 ENHRY, CDR2 SYGVKD. This chain's CDR3 is CAISESLKLAGDTDTQYF. Here the CDR3 DNA reads TGTGCCATCAGTGAGTCCCTTAAGCTAGCGGGGGACACAGATACGCAGTATTTT.

V is TRBV7-2 and J is TRBJ1-5; tentative D call: TRBD1 (6 bases). Germline CDR1 is SGHTA and CDR2 is FQGNSA. V lost 1 base and J 6 bases, leaving 10 bases between the germline ends. The CDR3 length is 14 residues. CDR3 coding DNA: TGTGCCAGCAGCTTAGGGGGGGCGCTTCAGCCCCAGCATTTT. Translating it yields CASSLGGALQPQHF.

The gene calls are TRBV6-1 and TRBJ1-1, with D perhaps TRBD1 (5 bases). The CDR3 runs 13 residues. Germline CDR1 and CDR2: MNHNS and SASEGT. Trimming left V 5 bases short and J 5 bases short, with 12 bases between. CDR3 nucleotides: TGTGCCAGCAGTAGACAGAAAGAAACTGAAGCTTTCTTT. It specifies CASSRQKETEAFF.

CDR3 sequence: CASSQEIHRVYLGSPLHF. Here the CDR3 DNA reads TGTGCCAGCAGCCAAGAAATCCACAGGGTGTATCTAGGTTCACCCCTCCACTTT. The chain joins TRBV14 to TRBJ1-6; a weak D match, TRBD1 (6 bases). The CDR3 has 18 amino acids. V was pared by 0 bases and J by 9 bases, with 21 bases between. Germline-derived CDR1 and CDR2 are SGHDN and FVKESK.

The rearrangement joins TRBV5-1 to TRBJ2-7; D perhaps matches TRBD1 (7 bases). The CDR3 extends over 16 amino acids. The V end was cut by 3 bases, the J end by 0 bases, with 16 bases between. Germline assignment: CDR1 SGHRS and CDR2 YFSETQ. The CDR3 is CASSWRDSEPSYEQYF. DNA of the CDR3: TGCGCCAGCAGCTGGCGGGACAGCGAACCCTCCTACGAGCAGTACTTC.

This clone turned up a few times. The chain is built from TRBV19 and TRBJ2-5, with 8 positions matching TRBD1. The germline V gene has CDR1 LNHDA and CDR2 SQIVND (reference sequence). V lost 4 bases, J lost 2 bases, and 3 bases stayed unmatched. The CDR3 contains 14 residues. CDR3 DNA: TGTGCCAGTAGTAGGGACAGGCGTCAAGAGACCCAGTACTTC. Translated, it gives CASSRDRRQETQYF. The variable domain in full, completed from reference TRBV19 and TRBJ2-5, reads DGGITQSPKYLFRKEGQNVTLSCEQNLNHDAMYWYRQDPGQGLRLIYYSQIVNDFQKGDIAEGYSVSREKKESFPLTVTSAQKNPTAFYLCASSRDRRQETQYFGPGTRLLVL.

This clone has more than one count but fewer than ten. The rearrangement joins TRBV30 to TRBJ1-3; tentative D call: TRBD1 (6 bases). Per germline, CDR1 GTSNPN and CDR2 SVGIG (reference sequence). V dropped 5 bases and J dropped 0 bases, with 11 bases sitting between them. This CDR3 is 14 amino acids long. CDR3 in amino acids: CAWEQGHSGNTIYF. CDR3 DNA sequence: TGTGCCTGGGAACAGGGCCACTCTGGAAACACCATATATTTT.

This sequence joins TRBV14 and TRBJ2-5, with D tentatively TRBD2 (5 bases). Germline values: CDR1 SGHDN, CDR2 FVKESK. V lost 1 base, J lost 4 bases, and 13 bases lay in between. The CDR3 runs to 15 residues. The CDR3: CASSQGWAGPETQYF. The DNA for the CDR3 is TGTGCCAGCAGCCAAGGCTGGGCGGGCCCAGAGACCCAGTACTTC. The complete variable domain, with remaining parts taken from reference TRBV14 and TRBJ2-5, reads EAGVTQFPSHSVIEKGQTVTLRCDPISGHDNLYWYRRVMGKEIKFLLHFVKESKQDESGMPNNRFLAERTGGTYSTLKVQPAELEDSGVYFCASSQGWAGPETQYFGPGTRLLVL.

The J gene is TRBJ1-3, the V gene TRBV18; D gene uncertain. Germline V gene sequence: CDR1 KGHSH, CDR2 LQKENI. The CDR3 covers 16 residues. The V end was cut by 2 bases, the J end by 0 bases, with 11 bases between. In DNA form, the CDR3 reads TGTGCCAGCTCACCAGCGAAACAGCCCTCTGGAAACACCATATATTTT. Its translation is CASSPAKQPSGNTIYF. Based on the CDR3 plus reference TRBV18 and TRBJ1-3, the full variable domain is NAGVMQNPRHLVRRRGQEARLRCSPMKGHSHVYWYRQLPEEGLKFMVYLQKENIIDESGMPKERFSAEFPKEGPSILRIQQVVRGDSAAYFCASSPAKQPSGNTIYFGEGSWLTVV.

The chain couples TRBV6-5 to TRBJ2-3; no definite D call. V lost 5 bases to trimming and J lost 1 base, with 10 bases between them. The CDR3 length is 14 residues. CDR1 is MNHEY, CDR2 SVGAGI, per germline. The CDR3 is CASSQRIGTDTQYF. CDR3 sequence (DNA): TGTGCCAGCAGTCAACGAATAGGCACAGATACGCAGTATTTT.

The V and J genes are TRBV10-1 and TRBJ2-2; unclear D gene. V dropped 3 bases and J dropped 5 bases, with 7 bases sitting between them. Per the germline V gene, CDR1 is WNHNN and CDR2 is SYGVQD (reference sequence). CDR3 length: 13 amino acids. The CDR3 DNA sequence: TGCGCCAGCAGTGAACTCAGGACCGGGGAGCTGTTTTTT. This gives the protein CASSELRTGELFF.

V and J are TRBV13 and TRBJ1-4; possible D gene TRBD1, 5 bases. V was clipped by 3 bases and J by 5 bases, with 10 bases between them. Per germline, CDR1 PRHDT and CDR2 FYEKMQ (reference sequence). This CDR3 contains 14 residues. The CDR3 spells CASSFRDPNEKLFF. Written as DNA, the CDR3 is TGTGCCAGCAGCTTCCGGGACCCAAATGAAAAACTGTTTTTT.